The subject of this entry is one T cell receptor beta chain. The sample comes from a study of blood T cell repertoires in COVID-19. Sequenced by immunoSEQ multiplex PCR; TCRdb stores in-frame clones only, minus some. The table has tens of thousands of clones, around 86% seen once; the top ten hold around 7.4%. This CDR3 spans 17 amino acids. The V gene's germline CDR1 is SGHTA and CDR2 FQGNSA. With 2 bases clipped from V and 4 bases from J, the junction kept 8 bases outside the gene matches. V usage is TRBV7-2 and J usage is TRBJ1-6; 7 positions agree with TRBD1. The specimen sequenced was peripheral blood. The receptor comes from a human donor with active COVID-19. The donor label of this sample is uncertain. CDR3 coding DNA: TGTGCCAGCAGCTTATCTAGCGGGACAGTGTATAATTCACCCCTCCACTTT. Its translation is CASSLSSGTVYNSPLHF.